This T cell receptor beta chain appears in the sequencing data of a study of post-analysis software for immune sequencing data. Across the whole study: Both relapsing-remitting and secondary progressive multiple sclerosis featured among the disease courses, as did progressive-relapsing multiple sclerosis.

Tagging with unique molecular identifiers was a feature of the TCR beta cDNA libraries. MiXCR was run by TCRdb on the PCR reads, yielding one entry per CDR3 protein. Of fewer than 850,000 distinct CDR3 sequences in the sample, 30% are singletons; the top ten hold 0.5% to 0.6%. Whole-study results and caveats: In patients, roughly five TRBV segments were more frequent than in controls, with TRBV5-6, TRBV5-1 and TRBV20-1 among them. The F measure placed samples prepared in the same batch into strongly shared clusters. Comparison with controls showed significantly lower normalized Chao1 diversity in multiple sclerosis patients.

CDR1 and CDR2 from the germline V gene are MGHDK and SYGVNS. Trimming took off 4 bases at V and 5 bases at J, with 11 bases between the two ends. CDR3 length equals 13 residues. To note about this clonotype: Its target is not known.

The chain joins TRBV25-1 to TRBJ1-2; unclear D gene. The sequence derives from a girl aged 5-17 years with multiple sclerosis. The sequencing sample was made of blood. The CDR3 nucleotides are TGTGCCAGCAGTGGTCTTTTTTGGTATGGCTACACCTTC. Translation gives CASSGLFWYGYTF.